This TCR beta chain was recorded in a study of cytomegalovirus exposure and HLA in healthy donors. Sampled while nominally healthy, donors likely had unrecorded immune exposures. For this clone: Its antigen is still unknown.

Both 60 Vbeta primers and 13 Jbeta primers went into the PCR. Method: immunoSEQ multiplex PCR; TCRdb's copy keeps in-frame clones and lacks some. Of under 55,000 clones listed, approximately 70% are singletons. Germline CDR1 MGHRA, CDR2 YSYEKL. The length of the CDR3 is 22 residues. Trimming pared 1 base from V and 4 bases from J, leaving 34 bases between. Study-level findings and limits: A classifier reportedly called cytomegalovirus status with high sensitivity and specificity.

This chain joins TRBV4-1 and TRBJ1-1; weak D call: TRBD1 (5 bases). Material for sequencing was PBMCs. This receptor was identified in a man younger than 35 in good health and CMV-seronegative. CDR3 nucleotides: TGCGCCAGCAGCCAAGCCCACGGACAAGCGATAATCATAAATATCCAGAGCACTGAAGCTTTCTTT. This sequence encodes CASSQAHGQAIIINIQSTEAFF.